These 8 T cell receptor beta chains share one sample of origin, sequenced in a study of blood T cell repertoires in COVID-19. Produced via immunoSEQ multiplex PCR; TCRdb's table is partial and in-frame only. Seen here are almost 80,000 clones, roughly 85% observed once, and the top ten hold around 36%. The sample taken for sequencing was peripheral blood. The receptor source for this set is a woman in her sixties or seventies with acute or convalescent COVID-19.

The V and J genes are TRBV19 and TRBJ1-1; the match to TRBD1 covers 7 bases. After removal of 1 base from V and 0 bases from J, the junction contained 2 bases not matched to a gene. The CDR3 runs to 15 residues. In germline, CDR1 is LNHDA, CDR2 SQIVND (reference sequence). CDR3 sequence: CASSIAQGVNTEAFF. The CDR3 nucleotides read TGTGCCAGTAGTATAGCGCAGGGGGTGAACACTGAAGCTTTCTTT.

In this sample, this clone turned up a few times. The chain carries TRBV5-1 and TRBJ2-7; TRBD2 might be the D (5 bases). The ends were cut back, 2 bases at V and 4 bases at J, with 19 bases in the middle. The CDR3 length is 16 residues. Germline-derived CDR1 and CDR2 are SGHRS and YFSETQ. In DNA form, the CDR3 reads TGCGCCAGCAGCTTTTCGGGGATGGGTGGTACTTACGAGCAGTACTTC. Its translation: CASSFSGMGGTYEQYF.

J is TRBJ2-1 and V is TRBV25-1, with TRBD2 matching over 8 bases. The CDR3 is 15 amino acids. Germline CDR1 is MGHDK and CDR2 is SYGVNS. Trimming removed 4 bases from V and 10 bases from J; junction bases left unmatched: 12. CDR3 sequence (DNA): TGTGCCAGCAGTGTTGGTAGCGGGACCCGTACGGAGCAGTTCTTC. Its protein product is CASSVGSGTRTEQFF.

This sequence joins TRBV19 and TRBJ2-3; D is uncertain. This CDR3 has 16 residues. Looked up from germline, CDR1 is LNHDA and CDR2 is SQIVND (reference sequence). Trimming cost V 5 bases and J 1 base, with 16 bases left between them. CDR3 nucleotide sequence: TGTGCCAGTAGTTTCGCCCTGGCGGCTGGCACAGATACGCAGTATTTT. This encodes CASSFALAAGTDTQYF.

The chain uses TRBV6-1 and TRBJ1-1; D might be TRBD1 (6 bases). Germline V gene lookup returns CDR1 MNHNS and CDR2 SASEGT. Trimming took 1 base from V and 1 from J, leaving 13 bases between them. The CDR3 covers 16 residues. The CDR3 spells CASSEGTGKKNTEAFF. The CDR3 region has the DNA TGTGCCAGCAGTGAAGGCACAGGGAAGAAGAACACTGAAGCTTTCTTT.

The V and J genes are TRBV10-3 and TRBJ2-1; 14 bases are a match to TRBD2. Trimming removed 10 bases from V and 7 bases from J; junction bases left unmatched: 6. CDR3 size: 14 residues. Looked up from germline, CDR1 is ENHRY and CDR2 is SYGVKD. In nucleotides, the CDR3 is TGTGCCACTGGAGGACTAGCGGGAGGAAATGAGCAGTTCTTC. It specifies CATGGLAGGNEQFF.

The genes are TRBV5-1 and TRBJ2-1, with 16 bases matching TRBD2. The CDR3 totals 17 residues. V trimming: 3 bases; J trimming: 6 bases; junction bases outside the gene matches: 6. Germline V gene data show CDR1 as SGHRS and CDR2 as YFSETQ. CDR3 protein: CASSSGLAGGPRNEQFF. CDR3 nucleotide sequence: TGCGCCAGCAGCTCGGGACTAGCGGGAGGGCCCCGCAATGAGCAGTTCTTC.

In its sample, this clone was seen a few times. The gene calls are TRBV18 and TRBJ2-7; 8 bases line up with TRBD1. The germline V gene has CDR1 KGHSH and CDR2 LQKENI. This CDR3 is 15 amino acids long. The V gene end was trimmed by 5 bases and the J gene end by 2 bases; junction bases not matched to a gene: 8. The CDR3 nucleotides read TGTGCCAGCTCAAGACCCGGGACAGGAACCTACGAGCAGTACTTC. Amino acids: CASSRPGTGTYEQYF.